The clone carrying this T cell receptor beta chain is labeled medium-sized. The data are from a study of ipilimumab plus nivolumab after autologous stem cell transplantation. Germline-derived CDR1 and CDR2 are GTSNPN and SVGIG (reference sequence). With 2 bases clipped from V and 4 bases from J, the junction kept 4 bases outside the gene matches. The CDR3 covers 14 residues. This table comes from immunoSEQ multiplex PCR, and its TCRdb copy is limited to in-frame clones, with some not included. Of around 13,000 clones listed, 73% are singletons. The TCR comes from a male donor with diffuse large B-cell lymphoma. Specimen: PBMCs, collected in a trial of ipilimumab plus nivolumab as post-transplant consolidation. The rearrangement joins TRBV30 to TRBJ1-1; TRBD1 matches 10 bases. CDR3 nucleotides: TGTGCCTGGAGTTTTGGGACAGGGGCCACTGAAGCTTTCTTT. It is translated as CAWSFGTGATEAFF.